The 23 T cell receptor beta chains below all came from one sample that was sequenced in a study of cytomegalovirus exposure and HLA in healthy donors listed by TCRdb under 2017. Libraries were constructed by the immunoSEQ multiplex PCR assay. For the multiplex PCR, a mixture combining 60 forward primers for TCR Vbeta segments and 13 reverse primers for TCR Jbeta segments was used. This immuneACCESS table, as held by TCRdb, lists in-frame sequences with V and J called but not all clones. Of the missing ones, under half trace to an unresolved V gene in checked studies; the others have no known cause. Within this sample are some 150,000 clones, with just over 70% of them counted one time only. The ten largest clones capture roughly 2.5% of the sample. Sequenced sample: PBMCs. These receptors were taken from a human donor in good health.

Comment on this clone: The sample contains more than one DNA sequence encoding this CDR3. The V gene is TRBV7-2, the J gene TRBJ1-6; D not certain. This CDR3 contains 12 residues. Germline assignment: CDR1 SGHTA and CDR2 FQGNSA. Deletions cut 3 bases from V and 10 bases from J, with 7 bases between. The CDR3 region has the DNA TGTGCCAGCAGCTTGGGAGCCTCACCCCTCCACTTT. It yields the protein CASSLGASPLHF.

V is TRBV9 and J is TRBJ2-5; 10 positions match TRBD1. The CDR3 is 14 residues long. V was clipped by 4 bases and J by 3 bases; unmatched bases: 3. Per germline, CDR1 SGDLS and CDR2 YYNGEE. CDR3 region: CASSLGTGEETQYF. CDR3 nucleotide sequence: TGTGCCAGCAGCTTGGGGACAGGGGAAGAGACCCAGTACTTC.

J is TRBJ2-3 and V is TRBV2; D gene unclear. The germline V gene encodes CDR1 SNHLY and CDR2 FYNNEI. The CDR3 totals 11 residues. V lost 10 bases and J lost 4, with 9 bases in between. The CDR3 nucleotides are TGTGCCATCCAACAATCAGATACGCAGTATTTT. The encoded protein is CAIQQSDTQYF.

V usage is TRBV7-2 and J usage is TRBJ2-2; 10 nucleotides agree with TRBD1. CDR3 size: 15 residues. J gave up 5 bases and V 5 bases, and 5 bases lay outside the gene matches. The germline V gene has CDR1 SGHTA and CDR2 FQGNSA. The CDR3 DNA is TGTGCCAGCAGCCGAGACAGGGGGCGGACCGGGGAGCTGTTTTTT. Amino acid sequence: CASSRDRGRTGELFF.

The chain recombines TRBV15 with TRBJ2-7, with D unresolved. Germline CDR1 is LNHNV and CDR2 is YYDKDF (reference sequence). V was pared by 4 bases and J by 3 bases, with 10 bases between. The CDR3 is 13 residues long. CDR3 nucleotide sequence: TGTGCCACCAGCATAGAACTACTCTACGAGCAGTACTTC. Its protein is CATSIELLYEQYF.

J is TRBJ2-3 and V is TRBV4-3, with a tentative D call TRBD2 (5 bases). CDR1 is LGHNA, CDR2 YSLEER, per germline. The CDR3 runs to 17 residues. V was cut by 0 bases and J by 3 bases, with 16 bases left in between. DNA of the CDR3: TGCGCCAGCAGCCAAGAGGCCGTGGGGAGAGATACAGATACGCAGTATTTT. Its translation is CASSQEAVGRDTDTQYF.

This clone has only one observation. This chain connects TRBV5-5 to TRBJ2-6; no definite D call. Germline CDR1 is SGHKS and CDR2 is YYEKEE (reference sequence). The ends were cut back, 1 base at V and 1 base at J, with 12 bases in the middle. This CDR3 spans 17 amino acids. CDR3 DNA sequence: TGTGCCAGCAGCTTGAGTTCGGGTTTTTCTGGGGCCAACGTCCTGACTTTC. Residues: CASSLSSGFSGANVLTF.

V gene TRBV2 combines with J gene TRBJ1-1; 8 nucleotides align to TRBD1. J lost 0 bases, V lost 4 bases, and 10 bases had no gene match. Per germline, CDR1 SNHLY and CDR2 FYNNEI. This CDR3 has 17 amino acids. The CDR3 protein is CASSVPTGVPLNTEAFF. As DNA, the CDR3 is TGTGCCAGCAGTGTCCCGACAGGGGTCCCCCTGAACACTGAAGCTTTCTTT.

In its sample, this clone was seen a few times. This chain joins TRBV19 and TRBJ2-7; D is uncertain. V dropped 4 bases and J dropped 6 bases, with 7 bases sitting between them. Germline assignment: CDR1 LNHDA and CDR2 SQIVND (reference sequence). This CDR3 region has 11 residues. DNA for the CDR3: TGTGCCAGTAGTAACAGCCTCGAGCAGTACTTC. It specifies CASSNSLEQYF.

CDR3 sequence reads: CASSEDGGDEKLFF. In nucleotides, the CDR3 is TGTGCCAGCAGCGAGGATGGGGGCGATGAAAAACTGTTTTTT. This chain uses TRBV7-2 with TRBJ1-4, with a tentative D call TRBD1 (6 bases). Trimming cost V 5 bases and J 6 bases, with 13 bases left between them. The germline V gene has CDR1 SGHTA and CDR2 FQGNSA. The CDR3 is 14 amino acids.

CDR3 protein: CAITSGGNEQFF. Written as DNA, the CDR3 is TGTGCCATCACCTCCGGGGGCAATGAGCAGTTCTTC. The chain recombines TRBV10-3 with TRBJ2-1; tentative D call: TRBD2 (6 bases). This CDR3 is 12 amino acids long. In germline, CDR1 is ENHRY, CDR2 SYGVKD. Deletions cut 7 bases from V and 6 bases from J, with 10 bases between.

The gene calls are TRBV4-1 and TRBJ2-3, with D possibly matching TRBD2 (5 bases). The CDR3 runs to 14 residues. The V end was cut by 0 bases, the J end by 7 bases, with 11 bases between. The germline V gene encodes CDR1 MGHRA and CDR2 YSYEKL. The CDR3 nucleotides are TGCGCCAGCAGCCAAGATACCGGCGGGTATACGCAGTATTTT. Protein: CASSQDTGGYTQYF.

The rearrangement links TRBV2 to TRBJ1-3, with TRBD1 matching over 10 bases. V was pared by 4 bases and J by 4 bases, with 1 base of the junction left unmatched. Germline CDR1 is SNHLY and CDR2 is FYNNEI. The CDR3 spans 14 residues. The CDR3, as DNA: TGTGCCAGCAGTGGGGACAGGGGAGGAAACACCATATATTTT. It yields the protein CASSGDRGGNTIYF.

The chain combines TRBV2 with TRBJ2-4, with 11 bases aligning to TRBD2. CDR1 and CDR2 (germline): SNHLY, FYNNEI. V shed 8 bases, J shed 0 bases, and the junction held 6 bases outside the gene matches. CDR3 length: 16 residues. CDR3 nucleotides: TGTGCCAGCCGGGTAGCGGGGGGGAGAGCCAAAAACATTCAGTACTTC. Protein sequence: CASRVAGGRAKNIQYF.

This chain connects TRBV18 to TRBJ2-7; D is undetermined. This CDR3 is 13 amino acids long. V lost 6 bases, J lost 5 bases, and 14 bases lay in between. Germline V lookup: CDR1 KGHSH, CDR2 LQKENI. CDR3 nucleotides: TGTGCCAGCTCCCAGCCCTCCGCGGACGAGCAGTACTTC. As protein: CASSQPSADEQYF.

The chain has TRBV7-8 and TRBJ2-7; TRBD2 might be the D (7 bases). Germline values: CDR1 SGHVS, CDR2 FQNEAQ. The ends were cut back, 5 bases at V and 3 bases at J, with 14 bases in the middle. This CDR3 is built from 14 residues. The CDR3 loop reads CASSKGEGIYEQYF. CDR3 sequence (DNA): TGTGCCAGCAGCAAGGGGGAGGGGATCTACGAGCAGTACTTC.

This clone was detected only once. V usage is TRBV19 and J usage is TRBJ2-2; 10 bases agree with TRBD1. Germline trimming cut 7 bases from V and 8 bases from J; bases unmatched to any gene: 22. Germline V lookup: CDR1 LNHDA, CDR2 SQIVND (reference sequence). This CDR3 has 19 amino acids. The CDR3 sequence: CASTIRRDRGIGGLGELFF. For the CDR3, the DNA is TGTGCCAGTACCATACGGCGGGACAGGGGTATCGGGGGTTTGGGGGAGCTGTTTTTT.

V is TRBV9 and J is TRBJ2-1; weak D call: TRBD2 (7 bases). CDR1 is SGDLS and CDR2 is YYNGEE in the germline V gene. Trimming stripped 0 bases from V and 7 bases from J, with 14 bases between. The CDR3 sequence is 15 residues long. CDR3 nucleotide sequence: TGTGCCAGCAGCGTAGAGTGGGGGGGGGCGAATGAGCAGTTCTTC. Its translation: CASSVEWGGANEQFF. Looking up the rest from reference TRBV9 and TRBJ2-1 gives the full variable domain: DSGVTQTPKHLITATGQRVTLRCSPRSGDLSVYWYQQSLDQGLQFLIQYYNGEERAKGNILERFSAQQFPDLHSELNLSSLELGDSALYFCASSVEWGGANEQFFGPGTRLTVL.

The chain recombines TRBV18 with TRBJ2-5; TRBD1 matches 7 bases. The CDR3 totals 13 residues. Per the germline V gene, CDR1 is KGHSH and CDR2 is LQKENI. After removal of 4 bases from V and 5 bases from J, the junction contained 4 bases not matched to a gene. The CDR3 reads CASSQQGLETQYF. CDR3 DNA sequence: TGTGCCAGCTCACAACAGGGGTTGGAGACCCAGTACTTC.

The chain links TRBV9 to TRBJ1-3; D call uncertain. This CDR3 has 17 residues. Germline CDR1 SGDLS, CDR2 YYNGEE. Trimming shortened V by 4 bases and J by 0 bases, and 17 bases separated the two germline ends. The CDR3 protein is CASSPHEGTSSGNTIYF. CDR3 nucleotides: TGTGCCAGCAGCCCCCACGAGGGAACCTCCTCTGGAAACACCATATATTTT.

Written as DNA, the CDR3 is TGCGCCAGCAGCGCGACTAGCGGGGGGGCTCTGGGTGAGCAGTTCTTC. Its protein is CASSATSGGALGEQFF. The chain uses TRBV5-1 and TRBJ2-1; TRBD2 aligns across 14 bases. The germline V gene encodes CDR1 SGHRS and CDR2 YFSETQ. This CDR3 is built from 16 residues. J was trimmed by 9 bases and V by 4 bases; bases with no gene match: 9.

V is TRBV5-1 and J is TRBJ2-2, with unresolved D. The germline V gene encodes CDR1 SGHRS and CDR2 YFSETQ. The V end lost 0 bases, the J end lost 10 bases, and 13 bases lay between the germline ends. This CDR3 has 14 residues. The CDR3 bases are TGCGCCAGCAGCTTGGCTACAGCCCCGGAGGAGCTGTTTTTT. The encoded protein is CASSLATAPEELFF.

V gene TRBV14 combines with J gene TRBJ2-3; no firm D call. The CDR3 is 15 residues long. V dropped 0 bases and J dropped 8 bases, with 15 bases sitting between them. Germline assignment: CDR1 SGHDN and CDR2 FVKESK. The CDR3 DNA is TGTGCCAGCAGCCAAGATCTGTTTGTCCCCGGTACGCAGTATTTT. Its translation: CASSQDLFVPGTQYF.